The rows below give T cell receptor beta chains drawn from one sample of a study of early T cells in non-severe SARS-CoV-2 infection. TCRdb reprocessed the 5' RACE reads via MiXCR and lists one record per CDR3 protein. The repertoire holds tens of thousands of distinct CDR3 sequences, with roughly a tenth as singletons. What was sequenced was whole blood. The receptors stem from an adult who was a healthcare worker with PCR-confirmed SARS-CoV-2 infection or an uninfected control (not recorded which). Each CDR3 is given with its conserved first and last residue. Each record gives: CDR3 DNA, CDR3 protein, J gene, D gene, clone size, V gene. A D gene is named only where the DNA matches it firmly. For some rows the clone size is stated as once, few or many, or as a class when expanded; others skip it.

DNA: TGTGCCAGCAGTGATCTTGGAACCCAGTACTTC; CDR3: CASSDLGTQYF; J: TRBJ2-5; D: NA; size: few; V: TRBV6-2/TRBV6-3
DNA: TGTGCCAGCAGCTTAACTATAATAAATGAGCAGTTCTTC; CDR3: CASSLTIINEQFF; J: TRBJ2-1; D: NA; size: many; V: TRBV5-6
DNA: TGTGCCAGTACGAAGGACTTGAACACCGGGGAGCTGTTTTTT; CDR3: CASTKDLNTGELFF; J: TRBJ2-2; D: NA; size: NA; V: TRBV19
DNA: TGCGCCAGCAGCCAAAGGGACGGGACTGACGAAAACATTCAGTACTTC; CDR3: CASSQRDGTDENIQYF; J: TRBJ2-4; D: NA; size: NA; V: TRBV4-1
DNA: TGTGCCAGCAGTTTTGGTCGGATCACAGATACGCAGTATTTT; CDR3: CASSFGRITDTQYF; J: TRBJ2-3; D: NA; size: NA; V: TRBV28
DNA: TGCGCCAGCAGCCAAGATGGGGGGGGCGATGAGCAGTTCTTC; CDR3: CASSQDGGGDEQFF; J: TRBJ2-1; D: NA; size: many; V: TRBV4-1
DNA: TGTGCCAGCAGTCCCGGCTCCGGCCACGAGCAGTACTTC; CDR3: CASSPGSGHEQYF; J: TRBJ2-7; D: NA; size: few; V: TRBV12-3/TRBV12-4
DNA: TGTGCCAGCAGCAGACAGGGACAAGATACGCAGTATTTT; CDR3: CASSRQGQDTQYF; J: TRBJ2-3; D: TRBD1; size: few; V: TRBV5-5
DNA: TGTGCCAGCAGCCCCGGACTAGAAGGTGGCACAGATACGCAGTATTTT; CDR3: CASSPGLEGGTDTQYF; J: TRBJ2-3; D: TRBD2; size: NA; V: TRBV7-7
DNA: TGTGCCAGCAGCTCCCTGCCCGGAGGGACTAGCAGGTTCTTC; CDR3: CASSSLPGGTSRFF; J: TRBJ2-1; D: TRBD2; size: few; V: TRBV7-8
DNA: TGTGCCAGCAGTCCCCAGCCCGGGACTAGCGACACCGGGGAGCTGTTTTTT; CDR3: CASSPQPGTSDTGELFF; J: TRBJ2-2; D: TRBD2; size: NA; V: TRBV27
DNA: TGCAGCGTGAGGCAGACTGAAAAACTGTTTTTT; CDR3: CSVRQTEKLFF; J: TRBJ1-4; D: NA; size: NA; V: TRBV29-1
DNA: TGTGCCAGCAGTCGCAGACAGGGGTATTATGGCTACACCTTC; CDR3: CASSRRQGYYGYTF; J: TRBJ1-2; D: TRBD1; size: NA; V: TRBV6-5
DNA: TGTGCCAGCAGCCGCAGGGGGCTCCTCTATGGCTACACCTTC; CDR3: CASSRRGLLYGYTF; J: TRBJ1-2; D: TRBD1; size: NA; V: TRBV5-6
DNA: TGCGCCAGCAGCTTGGGCGCGCGGGGGGTTCCCGATGAGCAGTTCTTC; CDR3: CASSLGARGVPDEQFF; J: TRBJ2-1; D: TRBD2; size: many; V: TRBV5-1